Listed below are T cell receptor beta chains from one sample, sequenced in a study of blood T cell repertoires in COVID-19. Data came from immunoSEQ multiplex PCR; TCRdb stores just in-frame clones and leaves some out. The sample yields over 250,000 clones, 88% seen once. Sample: peripheral blood. All receptors come from a woman in her 30s with acute or convalescent COVID-19. CDR3s include the opening cysteine and the closing phenylalanine or tryptophan. Fields, in order: V gene, D gene, clone size, J gene, CDR3 protein, CDR3 DNA. D genes are given only for firm matches. Size is omitted from some rows. Given values are once, few, many or a class for expanded clones.

v_call: TRBV19; d_call: .; clone_size: .; j_call: TRBJ2-2; cdr3_aa: CASSQQGRTGELFF; cdr3_nt: TGTGCCAGTAGCCAACAGGGTCGCACCGGGGAGCTGTTTTTT
v_call: TRBV6-2/TRBV6-3; d_call: .; clone_size: .; j_call: TRBJ1-5; cdr3_aa: CASSYSGSQPQHF; cdr3_nt: TGTGCCAGCAGTTACTCTGGGAGTCAGCCCCAGCATTTT
v_call: TRBV7-2; d_call: TRBD2; clone_size: .; j_call: TRBJ2-5; cdr3_aa: CASSPLAGQQETQYF; cdr3_nt: TGTGCCAGCAGCCCACTAGCGGGACAACAAGAGACCCAGTACTTC
v_call: TRBV11-2; d_call: TRBD2; clone_size: .; j_call: TRBJ2-3; cdr3_aa: CASGRAFDTQYF; cdr3_nt: TGTGCCAGCGGGAGGGCCTTTGATACGCAGTATTTT
v_call: TRBV7-9; d_call: .; clone_size: .; j_call: TRBJ2-5; cdr3_aa: CASSLASGRETQYF; cdr3_nt: TGTGCCAGCAGCTTAGCGTCTGGGCGAGAGACCCAGTACTTC
v_call: TRBV7-9; d_call: .; clone_size: .; j_call: TRBJ2-5; cdr3_aa: CASSSADSQYF; cdr3_nt: TGTGCCAGCAGCTCCGCGGACTCCCAGTACTTC
v_call: TRBV7-8; d_call: TRBD1; clone_size: .; j_call: TRBJ2-1; cdr3_aa: CASSFQTGAYNEQFF; cdr3_nt: TGTGCCAGCAGCTTCCAGACAGGGGCCTACAATGAGCAGTTCTTC
v_call: TRBV4-3; d_call: TRBD2; clone_size: once; j_call: TRBJ2-3; cdr3_aa: CASSQDSGGSGLAGRHTDTQYF; cdr3_nt: TGCGCCAGCAGCCAAGATTCGGGGGGCTCGGGACTAGCGGGACGACACACAGATACGCAGTATTTT
v_call: TRBV19; d_call: .; clone_size: .; j_call: TRBJ1-5; cdr3_aa: CASSDSSNQPQHF; cdr3_nt: TGTGCCAGTAGTGACAGCAGCAATCAGCCCCAGCATTTT
v_call: TRBV5-4; d_call: .; clone_size: .; j_call: TRBJ1-2; cdr3_aa: CASSLGTATYGYTF; cdr3_nt: TGTGCCAGCAGCCTCGGGACTGCTACCTATGGCTACACCTTC
v_call: TRBV10-2; d_call: TRBD1; clone_size: .; j_call: TRBJ1-5; cdr3_aa: CASNIQGDQPQHF; cdr3_nt: TGCGCCAGCAACATACAGGGGGATCAGCCCCAGCATTTT
v_call: TRBV11-2; d_call: TRBD2; clone_size: .; j_call: TRBJ2-1; cdr3_aa: CASSRPGLAGGEQFF; cdr3_nt: TGTGCCAGCAGCCGGCCGGGACTAGCGGGAGGTGAGCAGTTCTTC
v_call: TRBV6-2/TRBV6-3; d_call: .; clone_size: .; j_call: TRBJ2-2; cdr3_aa: CASSSSLGGGIGELFF; cdr3_nt: TGTGCCAGCAGTTCCTCCCTCGGCGGAGGTATCGGGGAGCTGTTTTTT
v_call: TRBV7-2; d_call: TRBD2; clone_size: .; j_call: TRBJ2-7; cdr3_aa: CASSSRNYSGRAREQYF; cdr3_nt: TGTGCCAGCAGCTCCCGGAACTATAGCGGGAGGGCCAGGGAGCAGTACTTC
v_call: TRBV7-3; d_call: TRBD1; clone_size: .; j_call: TRBJ1-2; cdr3_aa: CASSLGVGTGSGYTF; cdr3_nt: TGTGCCAGCAGCTTAGGCGTAGGGACAGGGAGTGGCTACACCTTC
v_call: TRBV9; d_call: .; clone_size: once; j_call: TRBJ2-3; cdr3_aa: CASSVARGFTDTQYF; cdr3_nt: TGTGCCAGCAGCGTAGCGAGAGGATTCACAGATACGCAGTATTTT
v_call: TRBV5-4; d_call: .; clone_size: .; j_call: TRBJ2-2; cdr3_aa: CASSLGTWTTTGELFF; cdr3_nt: TGTGCCAGCAGCTTGGGCACGTGGACAACCACCGGGGAGCTGTTTTTT
v_call: TRBV19; d_call: .; clone_size: .; j_call: TRBJ2-3; cdr3_aa: CASSIRGAAGDTQYF; cdr3_nt: TGTGCCAGTAGTATCCGGGGGGCAGCGGGAGATACGCAGTATTTT
v_call: TRBV11-1; d_call: TRBD2; clone_size: .; j_call: TRBJ2-1; cdr3_aa: CASRSTSGRAINEQFF; cdr3_nt: TGTGCCAGCAGGTCGACTAGCGGGAGGGCCATCAATGAGCAGTTCTTC
v_call: TRBV7-2; d_call: .; clone_size: .; j_call: TRBJ2-7; cdr3_aa: CASSLAAPFYEQYF; cdr3_nt: TGTGCCAGCAGCTTAGCGGCACCGTTCTACGAGCAGTACTTC